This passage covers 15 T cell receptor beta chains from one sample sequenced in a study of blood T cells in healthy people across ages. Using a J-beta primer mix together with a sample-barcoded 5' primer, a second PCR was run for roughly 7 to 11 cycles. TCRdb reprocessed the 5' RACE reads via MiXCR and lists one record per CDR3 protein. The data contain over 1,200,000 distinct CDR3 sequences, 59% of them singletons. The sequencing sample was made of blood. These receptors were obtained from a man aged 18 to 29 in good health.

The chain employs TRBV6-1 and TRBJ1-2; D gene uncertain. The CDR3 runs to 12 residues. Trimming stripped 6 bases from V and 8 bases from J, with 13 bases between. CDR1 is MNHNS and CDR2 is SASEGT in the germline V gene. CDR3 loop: CASSDRIGGYTF. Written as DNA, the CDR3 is TGTGCCAGCAGCGATCGGATAGGGGGCTACACCTTC.

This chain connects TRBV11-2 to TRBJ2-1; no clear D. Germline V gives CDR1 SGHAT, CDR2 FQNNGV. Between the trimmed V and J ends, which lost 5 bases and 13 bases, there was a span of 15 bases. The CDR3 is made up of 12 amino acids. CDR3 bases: TGTGCCAGCAGCCCCACCCCGGAAACCCAGTTCTTC. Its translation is CASSPTPETQFF.

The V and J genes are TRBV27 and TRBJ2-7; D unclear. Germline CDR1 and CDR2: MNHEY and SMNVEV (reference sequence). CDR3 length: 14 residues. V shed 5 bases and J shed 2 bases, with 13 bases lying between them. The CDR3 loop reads CASSVRAEAYEQYF. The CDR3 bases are TGTGCCAGCAGTGTCAGAGCTGAGGCCTACGAGCAGTACTTC.

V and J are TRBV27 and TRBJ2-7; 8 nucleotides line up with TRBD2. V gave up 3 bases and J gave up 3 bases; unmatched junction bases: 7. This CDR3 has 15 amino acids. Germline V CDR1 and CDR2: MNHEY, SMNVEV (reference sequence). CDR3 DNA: TGTGCCAGCAGTTTGGGGCGGGAGGAGTTCTACGAGCAGTACTTC. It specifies CASSLGREEFYEQYF.

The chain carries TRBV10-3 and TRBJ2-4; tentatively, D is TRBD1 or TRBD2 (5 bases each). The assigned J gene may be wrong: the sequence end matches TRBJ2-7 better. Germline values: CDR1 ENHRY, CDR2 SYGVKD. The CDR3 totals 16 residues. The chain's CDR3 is CAIYRRDGVFIYEQYF. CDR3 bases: TGTGCCATCTACCGTAGGGACGGAGTTTTCATATACGAGCAGTACTTC.

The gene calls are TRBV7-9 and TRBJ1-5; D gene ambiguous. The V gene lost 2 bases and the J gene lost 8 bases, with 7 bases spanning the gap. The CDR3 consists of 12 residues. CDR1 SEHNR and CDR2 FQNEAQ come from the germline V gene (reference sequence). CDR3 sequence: CASSLSQKPQHF. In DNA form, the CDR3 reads TGTGCCAGCAGCTTATCCCAAAAGCCCCAGCATTTT.

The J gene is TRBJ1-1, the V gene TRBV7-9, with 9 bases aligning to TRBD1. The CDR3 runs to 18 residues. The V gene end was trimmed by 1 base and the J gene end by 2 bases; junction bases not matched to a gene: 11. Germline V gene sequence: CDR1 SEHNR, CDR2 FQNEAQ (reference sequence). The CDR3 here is CASSLVRGQGSSNTEAFF. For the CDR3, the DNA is TGTGCCAGCAGCTTAGTGCGGGGACAGGGTTCTTCTAACACTGAAGCTTTCTTT.

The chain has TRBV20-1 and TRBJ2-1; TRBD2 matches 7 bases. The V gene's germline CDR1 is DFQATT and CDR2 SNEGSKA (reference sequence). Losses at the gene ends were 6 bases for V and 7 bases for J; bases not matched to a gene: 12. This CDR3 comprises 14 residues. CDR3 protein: CSAKGGSVVNEQFF. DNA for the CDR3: TGCAGTGCCAAGGGCGGGAGTGTGGTTAATGAGCAGTTCTTC.

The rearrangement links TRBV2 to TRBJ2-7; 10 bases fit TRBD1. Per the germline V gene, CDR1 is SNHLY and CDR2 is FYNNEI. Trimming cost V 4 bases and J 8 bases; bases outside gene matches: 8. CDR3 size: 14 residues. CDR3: CASSVEPGQGKQYF. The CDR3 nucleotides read TGTGCCAGCAGTGTTGAACCGGGACAGGGGAAGCAGTACTTC. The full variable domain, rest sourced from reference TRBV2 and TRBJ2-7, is EPEVTQTPSHQVTQMGQEVILRCVPISNHLYFYWYRQILGQKVEFLVSFYNNEISEKSEIFDDQFSVERPDGSNFTLKIRSTKLEDSAMYFCASSVEPGQGKQYFGPGTRLTVT.

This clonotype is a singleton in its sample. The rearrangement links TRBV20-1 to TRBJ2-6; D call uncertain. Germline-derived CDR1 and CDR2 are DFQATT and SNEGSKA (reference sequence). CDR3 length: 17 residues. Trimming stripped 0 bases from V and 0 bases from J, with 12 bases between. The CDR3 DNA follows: TGCAGTGCTAGAGATTTCAGCCCGAGCTCTGGGGCCAACGTCCTGACTTTC. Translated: CSARDFSPSSGANVLTF.

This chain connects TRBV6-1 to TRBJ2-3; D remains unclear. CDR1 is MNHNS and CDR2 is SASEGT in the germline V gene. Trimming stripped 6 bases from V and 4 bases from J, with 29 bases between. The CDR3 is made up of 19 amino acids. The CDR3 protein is CASSLLDLTTLKSPDTQYF. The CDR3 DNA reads TGTGCCAGCAGCCTCCTCGATCTGACCACCCTAAAGAGTCCAGATACGCAGTATTTT.

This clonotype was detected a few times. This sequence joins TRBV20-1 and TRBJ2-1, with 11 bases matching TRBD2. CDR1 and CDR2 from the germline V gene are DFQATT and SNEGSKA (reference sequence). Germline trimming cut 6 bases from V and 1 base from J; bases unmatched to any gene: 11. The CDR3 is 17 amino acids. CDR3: CSADGTSGSVSYNEQFF. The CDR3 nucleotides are TGCAGTGCAGACGGTACTAGCGGGAGTGTATCCTACAATGAGCAGTTCTTC.

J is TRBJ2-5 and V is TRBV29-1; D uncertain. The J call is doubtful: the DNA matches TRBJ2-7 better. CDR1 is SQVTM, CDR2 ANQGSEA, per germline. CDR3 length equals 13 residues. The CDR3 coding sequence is TGCAGCGTTGTGGACCCCGAGAGAGGCGAGCAGTACTTC. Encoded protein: CSVVDPERGEQYF.

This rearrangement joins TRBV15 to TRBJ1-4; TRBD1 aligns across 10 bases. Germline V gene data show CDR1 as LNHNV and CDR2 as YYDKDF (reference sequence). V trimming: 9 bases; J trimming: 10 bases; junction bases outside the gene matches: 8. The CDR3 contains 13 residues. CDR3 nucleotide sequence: TGTGCCACTCGAGGGACAGGGGAGGGAAAACTGTTTTTT. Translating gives CATRGTGEGKLFF.

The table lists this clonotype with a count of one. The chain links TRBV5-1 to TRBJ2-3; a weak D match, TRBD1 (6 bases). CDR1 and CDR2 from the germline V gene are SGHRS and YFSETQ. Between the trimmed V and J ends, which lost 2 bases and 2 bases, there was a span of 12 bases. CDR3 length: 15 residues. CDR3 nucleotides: TGCGCCAGCAGCTTTAAAGGGACATCCACAGATACGCAGTATTTT. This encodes CASSFKGTSTDTQYF.